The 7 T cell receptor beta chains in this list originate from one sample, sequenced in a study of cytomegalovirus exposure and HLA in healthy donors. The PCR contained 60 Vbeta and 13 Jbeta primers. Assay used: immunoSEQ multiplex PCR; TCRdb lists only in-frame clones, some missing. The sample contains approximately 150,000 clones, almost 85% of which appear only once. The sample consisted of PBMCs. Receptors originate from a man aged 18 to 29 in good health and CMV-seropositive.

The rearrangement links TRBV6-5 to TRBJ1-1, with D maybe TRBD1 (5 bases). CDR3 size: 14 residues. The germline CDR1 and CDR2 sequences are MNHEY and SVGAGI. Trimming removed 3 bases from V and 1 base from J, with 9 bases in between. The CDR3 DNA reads TGTGCCAGCAGTTATCCAGGGCGGAACACTGAAGCTTTCTTT. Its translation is CASSYPGRNTEAFF.

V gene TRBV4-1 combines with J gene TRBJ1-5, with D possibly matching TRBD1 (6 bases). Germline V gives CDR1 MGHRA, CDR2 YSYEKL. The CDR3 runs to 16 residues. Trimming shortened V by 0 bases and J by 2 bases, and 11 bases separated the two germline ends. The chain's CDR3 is CASSQDRGPGNQPQHF. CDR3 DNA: TGCGCCAGCAGCCAAGACAGGGGACCAGGCAATCAGCCCCAGCATTTT.

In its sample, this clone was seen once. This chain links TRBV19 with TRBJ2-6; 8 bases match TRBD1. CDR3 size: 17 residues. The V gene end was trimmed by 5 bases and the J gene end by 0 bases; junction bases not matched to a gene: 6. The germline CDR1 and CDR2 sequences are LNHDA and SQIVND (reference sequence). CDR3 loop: CASSWTGTFSGANVLTF. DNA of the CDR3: TGTGCCAGTAGTTGGACAGGGACATTCTCTGGGGCCAACGTCCTGACTTTC.

The CDR3 loop reads CASSIPGVSQPQHF. CDR3 sequence (DNA): TGTGCCAGTAGTATACCCGGGGTTAGCCAGCCCCAGCATTTT. The rearrangement joins TRBV19 to TRBJ1-5, with no clear D. CDR1 LNHDA and CDR2 SQIVND come from the germline V gene (reference sequence). The V end lost 2 bases, the J end lost 7 bases, and 12 bases lay between the germline ends. CDR3 length: 14 residues.

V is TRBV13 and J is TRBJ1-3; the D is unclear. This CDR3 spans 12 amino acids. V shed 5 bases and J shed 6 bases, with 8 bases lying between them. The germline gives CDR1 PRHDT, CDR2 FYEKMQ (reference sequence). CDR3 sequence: CASSRGVNTIYF. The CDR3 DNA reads TGTGCCAGCAGCCGGGGAGTAAACACCATATATTTT.

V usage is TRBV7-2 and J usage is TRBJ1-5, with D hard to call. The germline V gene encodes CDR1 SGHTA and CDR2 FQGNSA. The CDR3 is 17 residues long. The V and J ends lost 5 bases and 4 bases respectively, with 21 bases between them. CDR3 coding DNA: TGTGCCAGCAGCACCCGTGCAGGACTTTGGGGTAATCAGCCCCAGCATTTT. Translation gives CASSTRAGLWGNQPQHF. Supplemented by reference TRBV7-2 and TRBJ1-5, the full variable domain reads GAGVSQSPSNKVTEKGKDVELRCDPISGHTALYWYRQSLGQGLEFLIYFQGNSAPDKSGLPSDRFSAERTGGSVSTLTIQRTQQEDSAVYLCASSTRAGLWGNQPQHFGDGTRLSIL.

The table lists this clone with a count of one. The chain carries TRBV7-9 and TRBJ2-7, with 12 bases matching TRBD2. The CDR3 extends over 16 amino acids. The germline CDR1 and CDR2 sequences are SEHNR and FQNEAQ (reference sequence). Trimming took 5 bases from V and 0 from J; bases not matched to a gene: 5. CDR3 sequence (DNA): TGTGCCAGCAGCCCACCGACTAGCGGGAGCTCCTACGAGCAGTACTTC. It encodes CASSPPTSGSSYEQYF.